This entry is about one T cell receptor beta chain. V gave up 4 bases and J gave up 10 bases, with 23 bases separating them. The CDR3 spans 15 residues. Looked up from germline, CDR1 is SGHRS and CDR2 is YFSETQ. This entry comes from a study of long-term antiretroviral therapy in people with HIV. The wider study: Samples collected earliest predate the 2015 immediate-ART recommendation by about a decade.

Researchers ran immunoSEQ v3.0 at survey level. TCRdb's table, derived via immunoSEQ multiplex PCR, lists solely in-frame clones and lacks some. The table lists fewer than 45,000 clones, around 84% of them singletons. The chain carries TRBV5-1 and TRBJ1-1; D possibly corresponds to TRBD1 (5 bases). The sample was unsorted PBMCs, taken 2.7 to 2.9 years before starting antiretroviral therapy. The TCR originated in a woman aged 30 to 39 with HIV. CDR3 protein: CASSPTPGLQVGAFF. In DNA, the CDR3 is TGCGCCAGCAGCCCCACTCCGGGACTTCAAGTCGGAGCTTTCTTT.